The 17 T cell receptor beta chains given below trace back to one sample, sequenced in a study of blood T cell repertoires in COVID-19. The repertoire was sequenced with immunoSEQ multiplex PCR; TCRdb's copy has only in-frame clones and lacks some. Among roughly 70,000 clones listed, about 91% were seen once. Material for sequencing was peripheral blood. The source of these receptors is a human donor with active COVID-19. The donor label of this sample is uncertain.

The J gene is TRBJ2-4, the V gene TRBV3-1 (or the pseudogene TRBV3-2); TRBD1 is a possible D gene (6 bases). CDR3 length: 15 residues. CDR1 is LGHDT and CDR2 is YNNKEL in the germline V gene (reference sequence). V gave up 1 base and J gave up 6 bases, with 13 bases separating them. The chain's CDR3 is CASSQGGGQINIQYF. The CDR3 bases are TGTGCCAGCAGCCAAGGAGGAGGACAGATAAACATTCAGTACTTC.

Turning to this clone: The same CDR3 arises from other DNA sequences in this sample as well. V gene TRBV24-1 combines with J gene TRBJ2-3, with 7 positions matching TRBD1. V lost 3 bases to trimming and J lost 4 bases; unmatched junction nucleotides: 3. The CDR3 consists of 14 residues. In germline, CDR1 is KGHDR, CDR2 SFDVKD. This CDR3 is CATSDPTGADTQYF. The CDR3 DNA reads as TGTGCCACCAGTGATCCCACAGGGGCAGATACGCAGTATTTT.

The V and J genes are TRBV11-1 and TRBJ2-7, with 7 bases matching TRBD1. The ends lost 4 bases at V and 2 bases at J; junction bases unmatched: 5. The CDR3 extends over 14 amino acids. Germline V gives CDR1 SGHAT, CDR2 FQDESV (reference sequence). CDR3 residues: CASSYTTGPYEQYF. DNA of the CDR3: TGTGCCAGCAGCTATACGACAGGGCCCTACGAGCAGTACTTC.

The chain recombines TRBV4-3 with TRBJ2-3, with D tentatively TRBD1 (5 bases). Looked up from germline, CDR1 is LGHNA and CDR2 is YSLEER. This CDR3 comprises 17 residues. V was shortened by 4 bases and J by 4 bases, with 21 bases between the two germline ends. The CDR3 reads CASSPWGSLNSADTQYF. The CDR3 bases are TGCGCCAGCAGCCCATGGGGCTCCCTTAACTCGGCAGATACGCAGTATTTT.

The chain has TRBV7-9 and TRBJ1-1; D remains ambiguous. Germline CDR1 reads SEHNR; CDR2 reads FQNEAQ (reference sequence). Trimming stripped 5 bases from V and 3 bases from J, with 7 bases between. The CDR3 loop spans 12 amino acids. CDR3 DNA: TGTGCCAGCAGCGCCCGGTACACTGAAGCTTTCTTT. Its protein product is CASSARYTEAFF.

CDR3 DNA sequence: TGTGCCAGCAGCTTACGGAACAGCCCTAGCACAGATACGCAGTATTTT. Translation gives CASSLRNSPSTDTQYF. The J gene is TRBJ2-3, the V gene TRBV7-2; D is unclear. V was trimmed by 2 bases and J by 0 bases, leaving 12 bases between them. This CDR3 is 16 amino acids long. Germline CDR1 is SGHTA and CDR2 is FQGNSA.

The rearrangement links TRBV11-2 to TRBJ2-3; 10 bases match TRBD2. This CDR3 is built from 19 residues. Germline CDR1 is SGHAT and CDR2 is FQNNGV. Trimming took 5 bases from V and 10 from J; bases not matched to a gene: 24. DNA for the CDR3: TGTGCCAGCAGCCCCGGACTAGCGGCCTCCACAATCCGTTTTAACGCGCAGTATTTT. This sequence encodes CASSPGLAASTIRFNAQYF.

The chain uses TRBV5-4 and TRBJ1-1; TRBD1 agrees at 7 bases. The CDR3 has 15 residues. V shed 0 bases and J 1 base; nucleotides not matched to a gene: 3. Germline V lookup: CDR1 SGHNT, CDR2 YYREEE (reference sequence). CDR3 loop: CASSLGAGGNTEAFF. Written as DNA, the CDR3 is TGTGCCAGCAGCTTGGGGGCAGGGGGGAACACTGAAGCTTTCTTT.

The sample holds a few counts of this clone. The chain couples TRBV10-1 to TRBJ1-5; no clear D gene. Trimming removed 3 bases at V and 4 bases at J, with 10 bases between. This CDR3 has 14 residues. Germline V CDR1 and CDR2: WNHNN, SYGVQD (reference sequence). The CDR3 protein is CASSEGRRNQPQHF. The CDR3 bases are TGCGCCAGCAGTGAAGGCAGGCGTAATCAGCCCCAGCATTTT.

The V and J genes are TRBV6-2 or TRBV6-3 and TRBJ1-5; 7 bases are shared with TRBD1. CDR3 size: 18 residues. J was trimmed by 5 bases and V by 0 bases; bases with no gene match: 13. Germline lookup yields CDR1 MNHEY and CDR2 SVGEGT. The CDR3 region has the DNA TGTGCCAGCAGTTACTCGGGGGACAGCCCCCCCCTAGATCAGCCCCAGCATTTT. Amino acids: CASSYSGDSPPLDQPQHF.

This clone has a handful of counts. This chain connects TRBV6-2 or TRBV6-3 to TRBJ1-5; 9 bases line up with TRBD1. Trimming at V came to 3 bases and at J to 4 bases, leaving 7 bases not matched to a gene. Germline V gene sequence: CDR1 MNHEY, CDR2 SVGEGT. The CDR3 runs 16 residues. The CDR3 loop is CASSYSGTGWNQPQHF. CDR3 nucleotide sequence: TGTGCCAGCAGTTATTCCGGGACAGGGTGGAATCAGCCCCAGCATTTT.

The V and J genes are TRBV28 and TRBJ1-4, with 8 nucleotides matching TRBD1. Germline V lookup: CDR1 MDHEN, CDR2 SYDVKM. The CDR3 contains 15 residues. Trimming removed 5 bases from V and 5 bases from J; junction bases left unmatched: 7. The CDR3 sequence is CASSPGTGANEKLFF. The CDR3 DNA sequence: TGTGCCAGCAGTCCCGGGACAGGAGCGAATGAAAAACTGTTTTTT.

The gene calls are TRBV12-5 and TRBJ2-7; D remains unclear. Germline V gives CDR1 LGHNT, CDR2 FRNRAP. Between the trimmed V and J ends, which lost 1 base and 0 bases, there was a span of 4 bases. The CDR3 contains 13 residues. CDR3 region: CASGLAVSYEQYF. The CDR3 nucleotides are TGTGCTAGTGGTTTGGCTGTCTCCTACGAGCAGTACTTC.

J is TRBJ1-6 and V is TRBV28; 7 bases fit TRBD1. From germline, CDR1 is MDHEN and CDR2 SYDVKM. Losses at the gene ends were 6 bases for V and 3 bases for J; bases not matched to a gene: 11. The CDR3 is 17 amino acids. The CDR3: CASSPGTDGRYNSPLHF. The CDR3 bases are TGTGCCAGCAGCCCCGGGACAGACGGACGCTATAATTCACCCCTCCACTTT.

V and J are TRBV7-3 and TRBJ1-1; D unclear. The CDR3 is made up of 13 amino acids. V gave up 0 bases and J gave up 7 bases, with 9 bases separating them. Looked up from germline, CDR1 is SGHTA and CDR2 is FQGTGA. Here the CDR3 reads CASSLTAGSEAFF. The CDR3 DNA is TGTGCCAGCAGCTTAACTGCCGGGAGTGAAGCTTTCTTT.

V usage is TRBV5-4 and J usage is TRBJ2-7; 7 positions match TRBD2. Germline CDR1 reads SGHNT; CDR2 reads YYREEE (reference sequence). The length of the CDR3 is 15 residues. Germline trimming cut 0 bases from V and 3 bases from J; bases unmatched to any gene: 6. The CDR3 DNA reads TGTGCCAGCAGCTTGGTTGGGACTACTGGCTACGAGCAGTACTTC. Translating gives CASSLVGTTGYEQYF.

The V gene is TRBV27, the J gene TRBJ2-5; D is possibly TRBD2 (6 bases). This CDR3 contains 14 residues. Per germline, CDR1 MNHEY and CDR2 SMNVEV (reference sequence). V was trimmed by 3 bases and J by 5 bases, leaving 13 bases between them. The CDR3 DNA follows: TGTGCCAGCAGTTTTTTCCGGGACTCTGAGACCCAGTACTTC. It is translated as CASSFFRDSETQYF.